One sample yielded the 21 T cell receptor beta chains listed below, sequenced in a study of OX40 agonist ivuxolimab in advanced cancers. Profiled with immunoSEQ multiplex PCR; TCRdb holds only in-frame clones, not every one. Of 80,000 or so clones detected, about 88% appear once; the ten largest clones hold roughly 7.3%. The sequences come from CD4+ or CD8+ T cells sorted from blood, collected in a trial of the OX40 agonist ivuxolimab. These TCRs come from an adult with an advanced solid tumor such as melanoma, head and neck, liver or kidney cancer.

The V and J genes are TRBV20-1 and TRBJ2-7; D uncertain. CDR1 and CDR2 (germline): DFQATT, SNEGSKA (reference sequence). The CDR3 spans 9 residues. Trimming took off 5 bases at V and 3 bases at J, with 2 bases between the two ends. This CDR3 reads CSAGYEQYF. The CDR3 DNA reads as TGCAGTGCTGGCTACGAGCAGTACTTC.

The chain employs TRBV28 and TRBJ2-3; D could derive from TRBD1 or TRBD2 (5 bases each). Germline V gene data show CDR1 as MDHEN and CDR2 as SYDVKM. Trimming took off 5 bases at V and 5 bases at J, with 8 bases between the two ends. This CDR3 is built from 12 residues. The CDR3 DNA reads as TGTGCCAGCAGTCGAGGGGTAGATACGCAGTATTTT. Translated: CASSRGVDTQYF. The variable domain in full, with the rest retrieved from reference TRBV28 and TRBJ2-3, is DVKVTQSSRYLVKRTGEKVFLECVQDMDHENMFWYRQDPGLGLRLIYFSYDVKMKEKGDIPEGYSVSREKKERFSLILESASTNQTSMYLCASSRGVDTQYFGPGTRLTVL.

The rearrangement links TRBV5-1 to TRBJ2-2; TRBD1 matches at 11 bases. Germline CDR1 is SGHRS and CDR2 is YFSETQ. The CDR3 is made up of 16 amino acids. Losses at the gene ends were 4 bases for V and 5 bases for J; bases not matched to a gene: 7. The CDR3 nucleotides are TGCGCCAGCAGCCAGGACAGGGGGCTAAGGACCGGGGAGCTGTTTTTT. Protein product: CASSQDRGLRTGELFF.

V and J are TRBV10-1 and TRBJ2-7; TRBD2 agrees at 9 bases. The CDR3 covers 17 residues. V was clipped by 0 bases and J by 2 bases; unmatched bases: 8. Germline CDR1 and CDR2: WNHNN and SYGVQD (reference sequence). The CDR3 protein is CASSESERGDHTYEQYF. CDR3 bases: TGCGCCAGCAGTGAGTCTGAGCGGGGGGACCACACCTACGAGCAGTACTTC.

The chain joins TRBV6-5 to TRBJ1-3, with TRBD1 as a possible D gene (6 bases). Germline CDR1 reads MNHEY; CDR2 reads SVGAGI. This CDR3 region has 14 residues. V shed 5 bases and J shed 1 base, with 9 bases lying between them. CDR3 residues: CASSITGSGNTIYF. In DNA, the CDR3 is TGTGCCAGCAGTATAACAGGGTCTGGAAACACCATATATTTT.

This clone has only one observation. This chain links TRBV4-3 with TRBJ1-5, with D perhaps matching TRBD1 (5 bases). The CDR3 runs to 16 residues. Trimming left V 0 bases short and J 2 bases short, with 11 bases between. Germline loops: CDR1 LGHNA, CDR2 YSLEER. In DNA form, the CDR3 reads TGCGCCAGCAGCCAAGATGGGGGTTCCGGCAATCAGCCCCAGCATTTT. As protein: CASSQDGGSGNQPQHF.

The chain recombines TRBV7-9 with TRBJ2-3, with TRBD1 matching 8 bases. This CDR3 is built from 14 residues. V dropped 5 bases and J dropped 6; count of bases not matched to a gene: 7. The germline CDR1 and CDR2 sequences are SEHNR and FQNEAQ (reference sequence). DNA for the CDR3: TGTGCCAGCAGCGCAACAGGGGGATCCGATACGCAGTATTTT. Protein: CASSATGGSDTQYF.

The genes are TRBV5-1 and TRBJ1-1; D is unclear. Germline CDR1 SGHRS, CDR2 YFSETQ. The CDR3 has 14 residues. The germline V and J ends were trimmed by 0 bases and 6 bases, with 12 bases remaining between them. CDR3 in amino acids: CASSLAAGVAEAFF. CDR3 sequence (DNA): TGCGCCAGCAGCTTGGCGGCGGGTGTCGCTGAAGCTTTCTTT.

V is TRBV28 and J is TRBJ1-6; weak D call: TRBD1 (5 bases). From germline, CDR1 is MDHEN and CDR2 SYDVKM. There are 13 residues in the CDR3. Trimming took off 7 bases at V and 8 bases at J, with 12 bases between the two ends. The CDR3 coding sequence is TGTGCCAGCACCGTCGGGGCTGATTCACCCCTCCACTTT. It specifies CASTVGADSPLHF.

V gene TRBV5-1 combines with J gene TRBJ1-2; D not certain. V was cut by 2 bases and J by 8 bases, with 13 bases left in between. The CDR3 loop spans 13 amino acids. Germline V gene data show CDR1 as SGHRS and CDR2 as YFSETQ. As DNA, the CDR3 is TGCGCCAGCAGCTTTTCGTGGGAGGGCGGCTACACCTTC. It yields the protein CASSFSWEGGYTF.

This chain's CDR3 is CASSQGLGAETQYF. The CDR3 DNA follows: TGCGCCAGCAGCCAAGGCTTAGGAGCGGAGACCCAGTACTTC. The chain carries TRBV4-3 and TRBJ2-5, with D hard to call. V lost 1 base to trimming and J lost 5 bases, with 11 bases between them. The V gene's germline CDR1 is LGHNA and CDR2 YSLEER. The CDR3 runs to 14 residues.

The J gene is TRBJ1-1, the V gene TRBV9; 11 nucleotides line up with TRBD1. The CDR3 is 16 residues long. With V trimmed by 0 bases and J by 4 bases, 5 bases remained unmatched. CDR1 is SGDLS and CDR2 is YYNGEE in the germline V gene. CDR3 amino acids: CASSVGTGGLGTEAFF. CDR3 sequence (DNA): TGTGCCAGCAGCGTAGGGACAGGGGGCCTGGGCACTGAAGCTTTCTTT.

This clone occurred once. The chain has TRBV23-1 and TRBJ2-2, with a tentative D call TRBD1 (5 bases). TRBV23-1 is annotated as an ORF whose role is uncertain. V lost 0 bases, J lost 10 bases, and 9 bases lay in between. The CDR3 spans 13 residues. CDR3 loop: CASSQSRVQELFF. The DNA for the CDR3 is TGCGCCAGCAGTCAATCCAGGGTTCAGGAGCTGTTTTTT.

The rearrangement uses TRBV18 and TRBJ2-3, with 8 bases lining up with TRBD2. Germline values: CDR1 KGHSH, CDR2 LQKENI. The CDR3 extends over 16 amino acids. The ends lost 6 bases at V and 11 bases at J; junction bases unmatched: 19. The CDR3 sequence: CASSPQAGDYIRLQYF. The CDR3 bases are TGTGCCAGCTCTCCTCAAGCGGGGGACTATATCAGATTGCAGTATTTT.

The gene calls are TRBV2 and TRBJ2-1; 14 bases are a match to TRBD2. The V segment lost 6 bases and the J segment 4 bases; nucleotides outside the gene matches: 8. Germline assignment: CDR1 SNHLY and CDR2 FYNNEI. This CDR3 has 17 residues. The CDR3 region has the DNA TGTGCCAGCAGCTATTCGGGACTAGCGGGAGTATACAATGAGCAGTTCTTC. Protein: CASSYSGLAGVYNEQFF.

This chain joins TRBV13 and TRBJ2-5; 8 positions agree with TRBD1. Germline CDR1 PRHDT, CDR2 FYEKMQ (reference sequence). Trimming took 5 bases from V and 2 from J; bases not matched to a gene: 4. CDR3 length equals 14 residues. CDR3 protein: CASSLRTGQETQYF. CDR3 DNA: TGTGCCAGCAGCCTACGGACAGGGCAAGAGACCCAGTACTTC.

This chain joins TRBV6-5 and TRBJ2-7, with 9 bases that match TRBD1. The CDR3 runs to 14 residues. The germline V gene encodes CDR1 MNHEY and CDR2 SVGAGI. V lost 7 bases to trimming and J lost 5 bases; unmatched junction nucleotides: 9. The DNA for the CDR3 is TGTGCCAGCACCAGGTCCCGGGACAGGGACGAGCAGTACTTC. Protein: CASTRSRDRDEQYF.

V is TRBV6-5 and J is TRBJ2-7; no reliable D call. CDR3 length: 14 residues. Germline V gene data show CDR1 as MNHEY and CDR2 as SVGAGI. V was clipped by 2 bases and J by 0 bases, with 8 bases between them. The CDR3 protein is CASSYRETSYEQYF. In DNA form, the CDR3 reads TGTGCCAGCAGTTACCGTGAGACCTCCTACGAGCAGTACTTC.

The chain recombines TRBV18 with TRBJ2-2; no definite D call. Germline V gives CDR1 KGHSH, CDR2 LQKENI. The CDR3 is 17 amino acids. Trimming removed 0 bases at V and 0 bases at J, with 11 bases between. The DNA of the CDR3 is TGTGCCAGCTCACCACCCGGCAGGCTAGCGAACACCGGGGAGCTGTTTTTT. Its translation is CASSPPGRLANTGELFF. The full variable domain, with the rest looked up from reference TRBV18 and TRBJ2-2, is NAGVMQNPRHLVRRRGQEARLRCSPMKGHSHVYWYRQLPEEGLKFMVYLQKENIIDESGMPKERFSAEFPKEGPSILRIQQVVRGDSAAYFCASSPPGRLANTGELFFGEGSRLTVL.

In DNA form, the CDR3 reads TGTGCCAGCAGCCGTTACAGGTCAGGGAGTCAGCCCCAGCATTTT. Amino acid sequence: CASSRYRSGSQPQHF. V and J are TRBV28 and TRBJ1-5; a possible D gene is TRBD1 (5 bases). Trimming stripped 6 bases from V and 6 bases from J, with 18 bases between. CDR3 length equals 15 residues. Germline lookup yields CDR1 MDHEN and CDR2 SYDVKM. Based on the CDR3 plus reference TRBV28 and TRBJ1-5, the full variable domain is DVKVTQSSRYLVKRTGEKVFLECVQDMDHENMFWYRQDPGLGLRLIYFSYDVKMKEKGDIPEGYSVSREKKERFSLILESASTNQTSMYLCASSRYRSGSQPQHFGDGTRLSIL.

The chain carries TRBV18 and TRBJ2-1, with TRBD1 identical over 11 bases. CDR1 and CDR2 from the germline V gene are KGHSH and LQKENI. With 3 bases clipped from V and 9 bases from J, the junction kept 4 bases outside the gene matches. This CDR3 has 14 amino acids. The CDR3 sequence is CASSPGQGAGEQFF. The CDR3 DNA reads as TGTGCCAGCTCACCCGGACAGGGGGCTGGTGAGCAGTTCTTC.